One sample yielded the 21 T cell receptor beta chains listed below, sequenced in a study of T cells after yellow fever vaccination. TCRdb re-analysed the 5' RACE reads in MiXCR, keeping a single row per CDR3 protein. The sample shows about 340,000 distinct CDR3 sequences, around an eighth of them seen only once. The specimen was CD4+ T cells sorted from PBMCs, collected 15 days after the yellow fever booster vaccination. The origin of the receptors is a man between 18 and 29 years old who received the YFV17D yellow fever vaccine.

The chain joins TRBV5-1 to TRBJ2-3; 15 bases fit TRBD2. V was pared by 4 bases and J by 6 bases, with 3 bases of the junction left unmatched. The CDR3 sequence is 15 residues long. CDR1 SGHRS and CDR2 YFSETQ come from the germline V gene. CDR3 sequence reads: CASSQGTSGGDTQYF. The DNA for the CDR3 is TGCGCCAGCAGCCAAGGGACTAGCGGGGGGGATACGCAGTATTTT.

The CDR3 DNA sequence: TGCAGTGCTAGGCGGACTAGCGGGGAGACCCAGTACTTC. Translation gives CSARRTSGETQYF. The chain recombines TRBV20-1 with TRBJ2-5; TRBD2 matches 11 bases. The ends lost 3 bases at V and 5 bases at J; junction bases unmatched: 2. The CDR3 runs to 13 residues. Germline CDR1 and CDR2: DFQATT and SNEGSKA (reference sequence).

This clonotype was counted a few times. V is TRBV4-1 and J is TRBJ1-2, with 7 bases matching TRBD1. The CDR3 contains 15 residues. Germline V lookup: CDR1 MGHRA, CDR2 YSYEKL. V gave up 1 base and J gave up 2 bases; unmatched junction bases: 4. CDR3 in amino acids: CASSQGRDRNYGYTF. In nucleotides, the CDR3 is TGCGCCAGCAGCCAAGGGCGGGACAGAAACTATGGCTACACCTTC.

This clonotype appeared a few times. The rearrangement links TRBV6-2 or TRBV6-3 to TRBJ2-1, with unresolved D. The CDR3 runs 15 residues. The germline V and J ends were trimmed by 0 bases and 6 bases, with 12 bases remaining between them. Germline CDR1 is MNHEY and CDR2 is SVGEGT. CDR3 protein: CASSYSTISLNEQFF. The CDR3 coding sequence is TGTGCCAGCAGTTACTCGACAATTAGCCTCAATGAGCAGTTCTTC.

This clonotype was found a few times. The chain joins TRBV29-1 to TRBJ1-1, with 10 nucleotides matching TRBD1. The length of the CDR3 is 16 residues. The germline CDR1 and CDR2 sequences are SQVTM and ANQGSEA. V gave up 4 bases and J gave up 5 bases; unmatched junction bases: 13. CDR3 region: CSVGWMGGQGKTEAFF. In DNA form, the CDR3 reads TGCAGCGTTGGGTGGATGGGGGGACAGGGGAAAACTGAAGCTTTCTTT.

There are a few counts of this clonotype. The chain joins TRBV7-8 to TRBJ2-1; TRBD2 matches at 12 bases. V lost 5 bases to trimming and J lost 1 base; unmatched junction nucleotides: 6. The CDR3 extends over 17 amino acids. Looked up from germline, CDR1 is SGHVS and CDR2 is FQNEAQ. CDR3 in DNA: TGTGCCAGCAGCCTGACTAGCGGGGGATTTTCCTACAATGAGCAGTTCTTC. Translation: CASSLTSGGFSYNEQFF.

This clonotype was found a few times. The gene calls are TRBV11-2 and TRBJ2-2, with TRBD2 identical over 9 bases. This CDR3 contains 16 residues. Germline V gene sequence: CDR1 SGHAT, CDR2 FQNNGV. Trimming at V came to 5 bases and at J to 6 bases, leaving 10 bases not matched to a gene. Written as DNA, the CDR3 is TGTGCCAGCAGCAGATTAGCGGGGGAGATGGCCGGGGAGCTGTTTTTT. This sequence encodes CASSRLAGEMAGELFF.

This clonotype was picked up a small number of times. V gene TRBV28 combines with J gene TRBJ2-1; 8 bases align to TRBD1. Germline V gives CDR1 MDHEN, CDR2 SYDVKM. Trimming cost V 8 bases and J 5 bases; bases outside gene matches: 11. The CDR3 is 15 amino acids. The DNA for the CDR3 is TGTGCCAGCCTTTCAGGGGGCGTGGGAAACAATGAGCAGTTCTTC. The encoded protein is CASLSGGVGNNEQFF.

The J gene is TRBJ1-6, the V gene TRBV12-3 or TRBV12-4; TRBD1 might be the D (5 bases). There are 13 residues in the CDR3. V was shortened by 8 bases and J by 7 bases, with 12 bases between the two germline ends. The CDR3 protein is CASQSGVNSPLHF. The CDR3 region has the DNA TGTGCCAGCCAGTCGGGGGTAAATTCACCCCTCCACTTT.

There are a few counts of this clonotype. The rearrangement links TRBV27 to TRBJ1-1; D ambiguous. The ends were cut back, 3 bases at V and 0 bases at J, with 8 bases in the middle. The CDR3 totals 14 residues. Germline V gene data show CDR1 as MNHEY and CDR2 as SMNVEV (reference sequence). For the CDR3, the DNA is TGTGCCAGCAGTTTCGAGGGTTTGAACACTGAAGCTTTCTTT. Amino acids: CASSFEGLNTEAFF.

The table lists this clonotype with a few counts. The CDR3 region is CASSPINTGAPPRAFF. DNA for the CDR3: TGTGCCAGCTCACCGATTAATACAGGGGCCCCACCGCGCGCTTTCTTT. The rearrangement uses TRBV18 and TRBJ1-1; 7 nucleotides align to TRBD1. The CDR3 length is 16 residues. Per the germline V gene, CDR1 is KGHSH and CDR2 is LQKENI. Trimming took 3 bases from V and 11 from J; bases not matched to a gene: 18.

This clonotype was recorded a few times. At one boundary the junction diverges from the germline segment, which might be a read error. The chain is built from TRBV23-1 and TRBJ2-7; no definite D call. TRBV23-1 is labeled an ORF, and its function is uncertain. The CDR3 sequence is 8 residues long. CDR3 DNA: TGCGCCAGTCCGGACGGTGCTTTT. Protein: CASPDGAF.

This clonotype was counted many times. V and J are TRBV7-9 and TRBJ2-1, with D tentatively TRBD1 or TRBD2 (6 bases each). The CDR3 spans 19 residues. From germline, CDR1 is SEHNR and CDR2 FQNEAQ (reference sequence). V dropped 5 bases and J dropped 0 bases, with 23 bases sitting between them. The CDR3: CASSPRDGTGASSYNEQFF. The CDR3 coding sequence is TGTGCCAGCAGCCCACGCGACGGTACGGGGGCCAGCTCCTACAATGAGCAGTTCTTC.

This clonotype appeared a few times. J is TRBJ2-5 and V is TRBV20-1; D tentatively reads TRBD1 or TRBD2 (6 bases each). Deletions cut 2 bases from V and 4 bases from J, with 8 bases between. Germline V CDR1 and CDR2: DFQATT, SNEGSKA (reference sequence). The CDR3 runs to 12 residues. Here the CDR3 reads CSARWGAETQYF. For the CDR3, the DNA is TGCAGTGCTAGATGGGGGGCAGAGACCCAGTACTTC.

CDR3 DNA sequence: TGTGCCAGTAGGGACTCCGGTGTGGAAAACATTCAGTACTTC. It is translated as CASRDSGVENIQYF. The chain uses TRBV21-1 and TRBJ2-4; TRBD2 is the table's D call, not checked against the DNA. TRBV21-1 is given as a pseudogene. The CDR3 totals 14 residues.

The sample holds many counts of this clonotype. The CDR3 nucleotides are TGTGCCAGCAGTTTAACTAGTCCGGCAGATACGCAGTATTTT. Its translation: CASSLTSPADTQYF. This chain joins TRBV12-3 or TRBV12-4 and TRBJ2-3; D perhaps matches TRBD2 (5 bases). V was trimmed by 2 bases and J by 4 bases, leaving 10 bases between them. The CDR3 runs to 14 residues.

V is TRBV5-4 and J is TRBJ2-5; either TRBD1 or TRBD2 may fit D (6 bases each). V dropped 7 bases and J dropped 4 bases, with 14 bases sitting between them. The CDR3 is 13 residues long. The germline gives CDR1 SGHNT, CDR2 YYREEE (reference sequence). The CDR3 DNA follows: TGTGCCAGCGGCGAGGGGGGCCGAGAGACCCAGTACTTC. Its protein is CASGEGGRETQYF.

This clonotype was seen a few times. V is TRBV20-1 and J is TRBJ2-3; 9 bases fit TRBD2. CDR1 and CDR2 from the germline V gene are DFQATT and SNEGSKA (reference sequence). The CDR3 is 13 amino acids. V lost 7 bases to trimming and J lost 4 bases; unmatched junction nucleotides: 6. The CDR3 sequence is CSGAGGPPDTQYF. CDR3 DNA sequence: TGCAGTGGGGCGGGGGGGCCCCCAGATACGCAGTATTTT.

J is TRBJ2-3 and V is TRBV10-3, with 8 bases that match TRBD2. Trimming removed 7 bases from V and 5 bases from J; junction bases left unmatched: 11. This CDR3 region has 15 residues. Germline values: CDR1 ENHRY, CDR2 SYGVKD. This chain's CDR3 is CAITEGASGRDTQYF. DNA of the CDR3: TGTGCCATCACGGAAGGGGCGAGCGGGAGAGATACGCAGTATTTT.

The J gene is TRBJ2-3, the V gene TRBV7-3, with 16 bases that match TRBD2. Germline values: CDR1 SGHTA, CDR2 FQGTGA. V shed 4 bases and J 3 bases; nucleotides not matched to a gene: 4. This CDR3 spans 17 amino acids. The CDR3 region has the DNA TGTGCCAGCAGCTCCGGGACTAGCGGGGGGGATACAGATACGCAGTATTTT. Its protein product is CASSSGTSGGDTDTQYF.

V and J are TRBV2 and TRBJ2-6, with D perhaps TRBD1 or TRBD2 (5 bases each). Germline V lookup: CDR1 SNHLY, CDR2 FYNNEI. The CDR3 has 16 residues. Trimming took off 8 bases at V and 0 bases at J, with 14 bases between the two ends. CDR3 residues: CASSGTSSSGANVLTF. In nucleotides, the CDR3 is TGTGCCAGCTCCGGGACCTCTTCCTCTGGGGCCAACGTCCTGACTTTC.